Listed below are T cell receptor beta chains from one sample, sequenced in a study of CD8 T cells in Susac syndrome. MiXCR was run by TCRdb on the immunoSEQ multiplex PCR reads, yielding one entry per CDR3 protein. Among about 240,000 distinct CDR3 sequences, 96% were seen once, and the ten largest hold about 0.095%. The sample consisted of CD4+ T cells from PBMCs. Receptors originate from a human donor with Susac syndrome. Each CDR3 is given with its conserved first and last residue. The order of the fields is clone size, V gene, J gene, D gene, CDR3 protein, CDR3 DNA. The D gene is left open where the match is weak. Rows give clone size only sometimes, using once, few, many, or a class for an expanded clone.

>NA|TRBV20-1|TRBJ1-5|NA
CSAHPLLGNQPQHF
TGCAGTGCCCATCCCCTTTTGGGCAATCAGCCCCAGCATTTT
>few|TRBV18|TRBJ1-1|NA
CASSPRVGGTEAFF
TGTGCCAGCTCACCCCGGGTAGGGGGTACTGAAGCTTTCTTT
>once|TRBV30|TRBJ1-2|NA
CAWSQTGGYTF
TGTGCCTGGAGTCAAACAGGTGGCTACACCTTC
>NA|TRBV12-3/TRBV12-4|TRBJ2-1|TRBD2
CASAGLAGGNEQFF
TGTGCCAGCGCTGGACTAGCGGGAGGCAATGAGCAGTTCTTC
>once|TRBV29-1|TRBJ1-1|NA
CSVPFAGVTEAFF
TGCAGCGTCCCATTTGCGGGGGTCACTGAAGCTTTCTTT
>NA|TRBV5-1|TRBJ2-7|NA
CASSFITGTAGSYEQYF
TGCGCCAGCAGCTTTATTACCGGGACGGCGGGCTCCTACGAGCAGTACTTC
>NA|TRBV19|TRBJ2-5|TRBD1
CASSTPGQGATQETQYF
TGTGCCAGTAGTACCCCGGGACAGGGAGCCACCCAAGAGACCCAGTACTTC
>NA|TRBV6-1|TRBJ2-7|NA
CASRRGGSYPMGEQYF
TGTGCCAGCAGGCGAGGAGGGAGTTACCCCATGGGCGAGCAGTACTTC
>NA|TRBV27|TRBJ1-5|NA
CASSLGQGTRQPQHF
TGTGCCAGCAGTTTGGGGCAGGGCACGCGGCAGCCCCAGCATTTT
>NA|TRBV24-1|TRBJ2-1|TRBD2
CATSDQRGINEQFF
TGTGCCACCAGTGATCAGCGGGGAATCAATGAGCAGTTCTTC
>NA|TRBV5-1|TRBJ2-1|TRBD1
CASSLAGQGAGNEQFF
TGCGCCAGCAGCTTGGCCGGACAGGGGGCGGGAAATGAGCAGTTCTTC
>NA|TRBV30|TRBJ2-1|NA
CAWSPQVNEQFF
TGTGCCTGGAGCCCACAGGTTAATGAGCAGTTCTTC
>NA|TRBV29-1|TRBJ2-7|TRBD1
CSVAFPGQGKDEQYF
TGCAGCGTCGCTTTTCCGGGACAGGGGAAAGACGAGCAGTACTTC
>NA|TRBV29-1|TRBJ2-2|NA
CSVRDAFTGELFF
TGCAGCGTACGGGACGCCTTCACCGGGGAGCTGTTTTTT
>NA|TRBV12-3/TRBV12-4|TRBJ2-1|NA
CASTLVNEQFF
TGTGCCAGCACCTTGGTAAATGAGCAGTTCTTC
>NA|TRBV28|TRBJ2-7|NA
CANGQGTEQYF
TGTGCCAACGGCCAGGGGACCGAGCAGTACTTC
>NA|TRBV5-1|TRBJ1-1|NA
CASSLESEAFF
TGCGCCAGCAGCTTGGAATCTGAAGCTTTCTTT
>NA|TRBV4-1|TRBJ2-3|TRBD2
CASSQGPILAAADRDTQYF
TGCGCCAGCAGCCAGGGACCCATACTAGCGGCCGCCGACAGGGATACGCAGTATTTT
>NA|TRBV30|TRBJ1-2|TRBD1
CAQIQGAGYGYTF
TGTGCCCAGATACAGGGGGCCGGCTATGGCTACACCTTC
>NA|TRBV4-1|TRBJ2-6|NA
CASSSFGRGLSGANVLTF
TGCGCCAGCAGCTCGTTTGGCAGGGGACTCTCTGGGGCCAACGTCCTGACTTTC
>NA|TRBV3-1|TRBJ2-7|NA
CASSQVGRVLEQYF
TGTGCCAGCAGCCAAGTAGGACGGGTACTCGAGCAGTACTTC
>once|TRBV4-1|TRBJ1-5|NA
CASSQDRSNQPQHF
TGCGCCAGCAGCCAAGACAGGAGCAATCAGCCCCAGCATTTT
>NA|TRBV29-1|TRBJ1-2|NA
CSVGSSYGYTF
TGCAGCGTTGGATCTAGCTATGGCTACACCTTC
>NA|TRBV9|TRBJ2-5|TRBD2
CASSRTSFYEETQYF
TGTGCCAGCAGTCGGACTAGTTTTTATGAGGAGACCCAGTACTTC
>NA|TRBV4-1|TRBJ2-3|TRBD2
CASSHLAADTQYF
TGCGCCAGCAGCCATCTAGCGGCAGATACGCAGTATTTT
>NA|TRBV9|TRBJ2-7|NA
CASSVVGDPAYEQYF
TGTGCCAGCAGCGTAGTCGGGGACCCGGCCTACGAGCAGTACTTC
>NA|TRBV4-1|TRBJ2-4|NA
CASSQLGPSGANIQYF
TGCGCCAGCAGCCAACTGGGACCCTCAGGGGCAAACATTCAGTACTTC
>NA|TRBV7-9|TRBJ2-7|TRBD1
CASSLGDRVVDEQYF
TGTGCCAGCAGCTTAGGGGACAGGGTCGTTGACGAGCAGTACTTC
>once|TRBV5-1|TRBJ1-1|NA
CASSLINGGVNTEAFF
TGCGCCAGCAGCTTGATCAACGGAGGCGTGAACACTGAAGCTTTCTTT
>NA|TRBV5-4|TRBJ2-1|TRBD2
CASSQGEVAGDFSNEQFF
TGTGCCAGCAGCCAGGGGGAGGTAGCGGGAGATTTTTCAAATGAGCAGTTCTTC
>NA|TRBV7-6|TRBJ1-1|NA
CASSLAGYSTEAFF
TGTGCCAGCAGCTTGGCAGGGTATTCCACTGAAGCTTTCTTT
>NA|TRBV5-1|TRBJ1-4|NA
CASSLARGGEKLFF
TGCGCCAGCAGCTTGGCCCGGGGTGGTGAAAAACTGTTTTTT
>NA|TRBV10-3|TRBJ1-5|NA
CAISESIGGASQPQHF
TGTGCCATCAGTGAGTCGATTGGGGGGGCAAGTCAGCCCCAGCATTTT
>NA|TRBV2|TRBJ2-1|NA
CASSEDINEQFF
TGTGCCAGCAGTGAAGATATCAATGAGCAGTTCTTC
>NA|TRBV6-1|TRBJ2-1|NA
CASRTGTHEDEQFF
TGTGCCAGCAGGACCGGGACGCATGAAGATGAGCAGTTCTTC
>once|TRBV12-3/TRBV12-4|TRBJ1-2|TRBD1
CASSSDRVLGYGYTF
TGTGCCAGCAGTTCCGACAGGGTTCTCGGTTACGGCTACACCTTC
>NA|TRBV7-3|TRBJ2-1|TRBD1
CASSRPGQGYNEQFF
TGTGCCAGCAGTCGTCCGGGACAGGGGTACAATGAGCAGTTCTTC
>NA|TRBV9|TRBJ2-1|TRBD2
CASSVGLAGGREQFF
TGTGCCAGCAGCGTCGGACTAGCGGGAGGTCGGGAGCAGTTCTTC
>NA|TRBV5-4|TRBJ2-5|NA
CASRLSAQETQYF
TGTGCCAGCAGACTAAGCGCCCAAGAGACCCAGTACTTC
>NA|TRBV4-1|TRBJ2-7|NA
CASSQDTSSYEQYF
TGCGCCAGCAGCCAAGATACTAGCTCCTACGAGCAGTACTTC
>NA|TRBV5-4|TRBJ2-5|TRBD2
CASSFTSGIKETQYF
TGTGCCAGCAGCTTCACTAGCGGAATTAAAGAGACCCAGTACTTC
>NA|TRBV9|TRBJ2-7|NA
CASSRDLNYEQYF
TGTGCCAGCAGCCGGGACCTTAACTACGAGCAGTACTTC
>NA|TRBV11-2|TRBJ2-7|NA
CASSLGGVSGEQYF
TGTGCCAGCAGCTTGGGCGGCGTCTCGGGGGAGCAGTACTTC
>NA|TRBV12-3/TRBV12-4|TRBJ1-1|NA
CASTKGRTNTEAFF
TGTGCCAGCACTAAGGGACGGACGAACACTGAAGCTTTCTTT
>NA|TRBV29-1|TRBJ2-5|TRBD2
CSVSRGTSKQETQYF
TGCAGCGTCTCGCGAGGGACTAGCAAGCAAGAGACCCAGTACTTC
>NA|TRBV4-2|TRBJ1-5|TRBD1
CASSQEDRGYQPQHF
TGTGCCAGCAGCCAAGAAGACAGGGGCTATCAGCCCCAGCATTTT
>NA|TRBV4-1|TRBJ2-5|TRBD2
CASSPGTSVGETQYF
TGCGCCAGCAGCCCAGGGACTAGCGTGGGGGAGACCCAGTACTTC
>NA|TRBV10-3|TRBJ2-2|TRBD1
CATYRGRTGELFF
TGTGCCACCTACAGGGGGCGCACCGGGGAGCTGTTTTTT
>NA|TRBV6-5|TRBJ1-2|NA
CATRESASNYGYTF
TGTGCCACCAGAGAGTCGGCCTCTAACTATGGCTACACCTTC
>NA|TRBV12-3/TRBV12-4|TRBJ2-7|NA
CASLIRSKPYEQYF
TGTGCCAGCCTGATTAGGAGCAAACCCTACGAGCAGTACTTC
>NA|TRBV6-5|TRBJ1-5|NA
CASSYKRNQPQHF
TGTGCCAGCAGTTACAAGCGCAATCAGCCCCAGCATTTT
>NA|TRBV30|TRBJ2-7|NA
CAIQERAYEQYF
TGTGCCATCCAGGAGCGGGCCTACGAGCAGTACTTC
>NA|TRBV24-1|TRBJ2-1|NA
CATSDPTTNEQFF
TGTGCCACCAGTGACCCTACTACTAATGAGCAGTTCTTC
>NA|TRBV4-1|TRBJ2-4|TRBD1
CASSQDPGQPFGPLAKNIQYF
TGCGCCAGCAGCCAAGATCCGGGACAGCCTTTTGGGCCACTAGCCAAAAACATTCAGTACTTC
>NA|TRBV28|TRBJ2-7|TRBD1
CVSGQGAYEQYF
TGTGTTTCGGGACAGGGGGCCTACGAGCAGTACTTC
>NA|TRBV7-9|TRBJ2-1|TRBD1
CASRQTGAHKEQFF
TGTGCCAGCAGGCAGACAGGGGCGCACAAGGAGCAGTTCTTC
>NA|TRBV5-4|TRBJ2-3|NA
CASSNARGALTQYF
TGTGCCAGCAGCAACGCGAGGGGAGCCCTTACGCAGTATTTT
>NA|TRBV5-6|TRBJ2-7|NA
CASSFGGGTSGMYF
NA
>NA|TRBV5-1|TRBJ2-7|NA
CASSLDSIYEQYF
TGCGCCAGCAGCTTGGATTCCATCTACGAGCAGTACTTC
>NA|TRBV12-3/TRBV12-4|TRBJ2-5|NA
CASSSVRMTQYF
TGTGCCAGCAGCTCCGTAAGGATGACCCAGTACTTC